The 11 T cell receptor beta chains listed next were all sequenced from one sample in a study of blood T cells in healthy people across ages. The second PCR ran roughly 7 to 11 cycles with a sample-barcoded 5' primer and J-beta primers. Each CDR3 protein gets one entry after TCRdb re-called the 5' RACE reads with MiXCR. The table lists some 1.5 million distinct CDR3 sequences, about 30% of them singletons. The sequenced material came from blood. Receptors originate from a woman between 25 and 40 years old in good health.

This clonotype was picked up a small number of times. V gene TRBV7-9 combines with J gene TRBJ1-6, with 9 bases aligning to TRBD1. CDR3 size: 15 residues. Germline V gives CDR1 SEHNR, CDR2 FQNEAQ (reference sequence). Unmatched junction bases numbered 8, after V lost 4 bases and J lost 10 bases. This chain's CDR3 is CASSSDRGSGSPLHF. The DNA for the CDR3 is TGTGCCAGCAGCTCCGACAGGGGGTCAGGATCACCCCTCCACTTT.

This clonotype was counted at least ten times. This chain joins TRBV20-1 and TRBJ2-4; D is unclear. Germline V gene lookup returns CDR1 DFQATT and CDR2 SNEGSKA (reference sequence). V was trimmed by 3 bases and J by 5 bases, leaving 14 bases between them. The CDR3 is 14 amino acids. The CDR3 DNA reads TGCAGTGCTAGGGGTCCGACGAGAGAAAACATTCAGTACTTC. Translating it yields CSARGPTRENIQYF.

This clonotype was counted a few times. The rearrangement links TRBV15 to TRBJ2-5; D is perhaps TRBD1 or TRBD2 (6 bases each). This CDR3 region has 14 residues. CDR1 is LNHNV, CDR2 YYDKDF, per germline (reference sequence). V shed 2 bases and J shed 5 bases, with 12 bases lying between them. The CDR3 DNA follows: TGTGCCACCAGCAGATCGGGGGCGGCGGAGACCCAGTACTTC. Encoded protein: CATSRSGAAETQYF.

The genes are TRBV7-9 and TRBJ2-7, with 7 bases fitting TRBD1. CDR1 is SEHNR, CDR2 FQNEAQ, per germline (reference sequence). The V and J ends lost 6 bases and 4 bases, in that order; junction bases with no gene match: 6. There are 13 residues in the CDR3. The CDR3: CASRQGDPYEQYF. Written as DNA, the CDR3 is TGTGCCAGCAGGCAGGGGGACCCTTACGAGCAGTACTTC. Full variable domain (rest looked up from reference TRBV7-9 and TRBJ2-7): DTGVSQNPRHKITKRGQNVTFRCDPISEHNRLYWYRQTLGQGPEFLTYFQNEAQLEKSRLLSDRFSAERPKGSFSTLEIQRTEQGDSAMYLCASRQGDPYEQYFGPGTRLTVT.

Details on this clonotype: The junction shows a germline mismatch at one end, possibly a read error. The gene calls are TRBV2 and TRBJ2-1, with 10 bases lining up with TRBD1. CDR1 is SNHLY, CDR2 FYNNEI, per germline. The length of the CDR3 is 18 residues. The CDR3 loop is CSSSHPTRQGASWNEQFF. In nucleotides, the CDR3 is TGTTCCAGCAGCCACCCAACTCGACAGGGGGCTTCTTGGAATGAGCAGTTCTTC.

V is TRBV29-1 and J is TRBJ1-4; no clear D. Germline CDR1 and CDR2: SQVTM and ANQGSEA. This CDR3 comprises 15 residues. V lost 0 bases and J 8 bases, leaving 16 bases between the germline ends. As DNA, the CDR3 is TGCAGCGTTGAAGATCGTGGGCCCCCACGAGAAAAACTGTTTTTT. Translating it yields CSVEDRGPPREKLFF.

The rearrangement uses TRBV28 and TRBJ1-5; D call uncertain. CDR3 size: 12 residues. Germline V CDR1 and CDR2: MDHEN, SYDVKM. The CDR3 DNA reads TGTGTCACGCGCGAAAGCAATCAGCCCCAGCATTTT. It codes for CVTRESNQPQHF. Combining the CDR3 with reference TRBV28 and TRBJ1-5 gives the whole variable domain DVKVTQSSRYLVKRTGEKVFLECVQDMDHENMFWYRQDPGLGLRLIYFSYDVKMKEKGDIPEGYSVSREKKERFSLILESASTNQTSMYLCVTRESNQPQHFGDGTRLSIL.

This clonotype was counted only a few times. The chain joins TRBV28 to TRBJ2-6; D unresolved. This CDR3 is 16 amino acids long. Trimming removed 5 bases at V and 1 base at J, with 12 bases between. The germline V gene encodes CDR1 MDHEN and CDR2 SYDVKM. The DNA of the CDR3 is TGTGCCAGCAGTATAACAGCCCCTTCTGGGGCCAACGTCCTGACTTTC. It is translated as CASSITAPSGANVLTF.

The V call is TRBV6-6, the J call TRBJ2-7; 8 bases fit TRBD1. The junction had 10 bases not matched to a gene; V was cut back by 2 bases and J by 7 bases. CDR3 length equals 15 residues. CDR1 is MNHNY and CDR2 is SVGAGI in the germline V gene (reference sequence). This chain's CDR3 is CASSYVGTGRVEQYF. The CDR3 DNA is TGTGCCAGCAGTTACGTCGGGACAGGCAGGGTGGAGCAGTACTTC.

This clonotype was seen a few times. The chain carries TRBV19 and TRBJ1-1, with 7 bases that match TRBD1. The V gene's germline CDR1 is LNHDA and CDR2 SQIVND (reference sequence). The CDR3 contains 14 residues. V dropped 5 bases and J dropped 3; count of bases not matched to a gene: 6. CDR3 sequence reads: CASSSGQDYTEAFF. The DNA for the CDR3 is TGTGCCAGTAGTTCCGGACAGGACTACACTGAAGCTTTCTTT.

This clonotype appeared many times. CDR3 loop: CASSVTDRSGYTF. DNA for the CDR3: TGTGCCAGCAGCGTCACGGACAGGTCTGGCTACACCTTC. This chain links TRBV7-9 with TRBJ1-2, with 7 bases identical to TRBD1. The length of the CDR3 is 13 residues. Germline CDR1 reads SEHNR; CDR2 reads FQNEAQ (reference sequence). Trimming removed 5 bases from V and 7 bases from J; junction bases left unmatched: 7.